Listed here is a single T cell receptor (beta chain). Its antigen is as yet unknown. CDR3 length: 11 amino acids. Trimming removed 0 bases from V and 8 bases from J, with 7 bases in between. Germline values: CDR1 GTSNPN, CDR2 SVGIG (reference sequence). This record belongs to a study of shared clonotypes between healthy human individuals. Findings and limits, study-wide: Generally, naive subsets came out with larger estimated richness than memory subsets.

Using immunoSEQ multiplex PCR, the repertoire was profiled, and TCRdb retains in-frame clones only, with some absent. The sample lists 400,000 or so clones, around 96% occurring once. V usage is TRBV30 and J usage is TRBJ1-2; no definite D call. This receptor was taken from a man in his thirties or forties in good health. The sequenced sample was memory CD8+ T cells sorted from blood. Subset noted: CD45RO+ cells pooled with CCR7-negative TemRA cells. The CDR3: CAWSVDRGYTF. The CDR3 DNA reads TGTGCCTGGAGTGTGGATCGCGGCTACACCTTC.